This T cell receptor (beta chain) was recorded in a study of blood T cell repertoires in COVID-19. About the research overall: Some COVID-19 samples were acute and others convalescent; all came from the United States, Italy and Spain. T cells, B-cell-depleted T cells, or PBMCs provided the cDNA or gDNA that served as material.

V lost 6 bases to trimming and J lost 7 bases, with 13 bases between them. This CDR3 is built from 12 residues. CDR1 is SGHTA and CDR2 is FQGNSA in the germline V gene. Per the original methods: How many nucleated cells were present was estimated from reference gene primer amplification. Using immunoSEQ multiplex PCR, the repertoire was profiled, and TCRdb retains in-frame clones only, with some absent. V and J calls and clone size follow that table, whereas D and trimming were derived from the DNA. The sample has over 120,000 clones; roughly four fifths are singletons. J is TRBJ2-7 and V is TRBV7-2; D is unclear. Sequencing input: peripheral blood. The sequence derives from a woman aged 55-69 years with acute or convalescent COVID-19. CDR3 sequence: CASSSQPLEQYF. CDR3 DNA sequence: TGTGCCAGCAGTTCACAGCCATTGGAGCAGTACTTC. Full variable domain (outside the CDR3, taken from reference TRBV7-2 and TRBJ2-7): GAGVSQSPSNKVTEKGKDVELRCDPISGHTALYWYRQSLGQGLEFLIYFQGNSAPDKSGLPSDRFSAERTGGSVSTLTIQRTQQEDSAVYLCASSSQPLEQYFGPGTRLTVT.